The present TCR beta chain was sequenced within a study of early stage breast cancer tumors. Sequencing used immunoSEQ multiplex PCR; TCRdb keeps in-frame clones, though not all of them. The profile covers fewer than 35,000 clones, with roughly four fifths appearing a single time and roughly a tenth taken by the ten largest. This CDR3 spans 11 amino acids. Per germline, CDR1 MNHEY and CDR2 SVGAGI. The V gene lost 5 bases and the J gene lost 8 bases, with 9 bases spanning the gap. V is TRBV6-5 and J is TRBJ1-1, with D unclear. Sequencing was carried out using breast tumor tissue. This TCR derives from a person aged 25 to 45 with breast cancer. CDR3 in amino acids: CASSQSGEAFF. CDR3 nucleotide sequence: TGTGCCAGCAGTCAATCGGGGGAAGCTTTCTTT.